The 11 T cell receptor beta chains given below trace back to one sample, sequenced in a study of neurological immune-mediated disorders. Each CDR3 protein is one row after TCRdb ran MiXCR on the 5' RACE reads. The sample carries about 82,000 distinct CDR3 sequences, just over 2.5% recorded once. The specimen was PBMCs. These receptors were taken from a young woman with multiple sclerosis.

This clonotype has ten or more counts. This chain connects TRBV7-3 to TRBJ2-2; D call uncertain. The ends were cut back, 5 bases at V and 1 base at J, with 5 bases in the middle. CDR1 is SGHTA and CDR2 is FQGTGA in the germline V gene. CDR3 length: 13 residues. The CDR3 nucleotides read TGTGCCAGCAGCCCTCAGAACACCGGGGAGCTGTTTTTT. The encoded protein is CASSPQNTGELFF.

This clonotype was detected ten times or more. The chain employs TRBV11-2 and TRBJ2-6; the D is unclear. V lost 1 base and J 3 bases, leaving 10 bases between the germline ends. The CDR3 is 16 residues long. CDR1 is SGHAT, CDR2 FQNNGV, per germline. CDR3 in amino acids: CASSLGLVSGANVLTF. DNA for the CDR3: TGTGCCAGCAGCTTAGGGTTAGTTAGTGGGGCCAACGTCCTGACTTTC.

This clonotype came up many times. The chain is built from TRBV7-9 and TRBJ1-5, with D unresolved. CDR3 length: 14 residues. Trimming pared 3 bases from V and 0 bases from J, leaving 6 bases between. CDR1 is SEHNR, CDR2 FQNEAQ, per germline (reference sequence). The CDR3 reads CASSFSISNQPQHF. For the CDR3, the DNA is TGTGCCAGCAGCTTCTCAATTAGCAATCAGCCCCAGCATTTT.

In its sample, this clonotype was seen many times. The V gene is TRBV4-3, the J gene TRBJ2-7; D gene ambiguous. From germline, CDR1 is LGHNA and CDR2 YSLEER. V lost 0 bases, J lost 0 bases, and 9 bases lay in between. This CDR3 is 15 amino acids long. The CDR3 protein is CASSQDFASSYEQYF. The CDR3 nucleotides read TGCGCCAGCAGCCAAGATTTTGCCAGCTCCTACGAGCAGTACTTC.

This clonotype was seen many times. This chain connects TRBV20-1 to TRBJ2-4; D not certain. Germline CDR1 reads DFQATT; CDR2 reads SNEGSKA (reference sequence). With 1 base removed from V and 1 base from J, the gap between germline ends came to 5 bases. This CDR3 contains 13 residues. DNA of the CDR3: TGCAGTGCTAGAGCTACGGCCAAAAACATTCAGTACTTC. Translated: CSARATAKNIQYF.

This clonotype appeared a single time. The V call is TRBV2, the J call TRBJ2-5; D not resolved. CDR3 length: 10 residues. V dropped 4 bases and J dropped 7 bases, with 4 bases sitting between them. CDR1 is SNHLY and CDR2 is FYNNEI in the germline V gene. The CDR3 DNA is TGTGCCAGCAGTGCCGGGACCCAGTACTTC. Its translation is CASSAGTQYF.

This clonotype has ten or more counts. This chain uses TRBV7-2 with TRBJ2-5; D ambiguous. The germline V gene has CDR1 SGHTA and CDR2 FQGNSA. The germline V and J ends were trimmed by 6 bases and 6 bases, with 8 bases remaining between them. CDR3 size: 11 residues. CDR3 DNA sequence: TGTGCCAGCAGAAGTGAGAAGACCCAGTACTTC. Amino acids: CASRSEKTQYF.

This clonotype was seen at least ten times. CDR3 in DNA: TGTGCCATCAGTGAGTCGTCGAGCGGGACCCCCCCCGGGGAGCTGTTTTTT. As protein: CAISESSSGTPPGELFF. This chain connects TRBV10-3 to TRBJ2-2, with 7 bases that match TRBD2. The CDR3 loop spans 17 amino acids. CDR1 is ENHRY and CDR2 is SYGVKD in the germline V gene. V dropped 0 bases and J dropped 6; count of bases not matched to a gene: 10.

There are many counts of this clonotype. The chain recombines TRBV5-1 with TRBJ1-1; the D gene is possibly TRBD1 (6 bases). CDR3 size: 13 residues. Germline V gene data show CDR1 as SGHRS and CDR2 as YFSETQ. V gave up 0 bases and J gave up 8 bases, with 11 bases separating them. The CDR3 bases are TGCGCCAGCAGCTTGGTGGGGGGCCAAGAAGCTTTCTTT. This sequence encodes CASSLVGGQEAFF.

This clonotype was counted many times. The chain uses TRBV19 and TRBJ1-5; the match to TRBD1 covers 12 bases. Unmatched junction bases numbered 5, after V lost 4 bases and J lost 7 bases. Per the germline V gene, CDR1 is LNHDA and CDR2 is SQIVND (reference sequence). The CDR3 runs to 15 residues. Written as DNA, the CDR3 is TGTGCCAGTAGTACCGGGACAGGGGGCCGGCAGCCCCAGCATTTT. It encodes CASSTGTGGRQPQHF.

This clonotype was found many times. The J gene is TRBJ1-1, the V gene TRBV20-1, with a tentative D call TRBD1 (5 bases). V dropped 0 bases and J dropped 1 base, with 9 bases sitting between them. Per the germline V gene, CDR1 is DFQATT and CDR2 is SNEGSKA (reference sequence). CDR3 length: 14 amino acids. CDR3 DNA: TGCAGTGCTAGAGATACGAGGGGGAACACTGAAGCTTTCTTT. It encodes CSARDTRGNTEAFF.